These 8 T cell receptor beta chains were sequenced from one sample in a study of blood T cell repertoires in COVID-19. This table comes from immunoSEQ multiplex PCR, and its TCRdb copy is limited to in-frame clones, with some not included. This table has 150,000 to 200,000 clones, approximately 80% appearing once. The sample was peripheral blood. These receptors came from a human donor in a cohort sampled during active COVID-19.

This CDR3 is CASSRLRTTNQPQHF. The CDR3 DNA sequence: TGTGCCAGCAGTCGACTTAGGACTACCAATCAGCCCCAGCATTTT. The chain links TRBV6-6 to TRBJ1-5; no clear D gene. V lost 5 bases and J 3 bases, leaving 14 bases between the germline ends. This CDR3 has 15 amino acids. Germline V gene sequence: CDR1 MNHNY, CDR2 SVGAGI (reference sequence).

The V call is TRBV24-1, the J call TRBJ1-2, with 9 bases identical to TRBD1. This CDR3 has 15 residues. V dropped 3 bases and J dropped 5; count of bases not matched to a gene: 6. Germline V gives CDR1 KGHDR, CDR2 SFDVKD. CDR3 bases: TGTGCCACCAGTGATGGACAGGGGTCCAAATATGGCTACACCTTC. Translating gives CATSDGQGSKYGYTF.

This chain links TRBV5-6 with TRBJ1-2, with D perhaps matching TRBD1 (5 bases). V was cut by 5 bases and J by 4 bases, with 9 bases left in between. Germline V gives CDR1 SGHDT, CDR2 YYEEEE. The CDR3 is 12 amino acids. CDR3 sequence: CASRAGGYGYTF. The CDR3 DNA is TGTGCCAGCAGAGCGGGGGGCTATGGCTACACCTTC.

The rearrangement links TRBV11-2 to TRBJ2-5; 7 positions agree with TRBD2. Germline-derived CDR1 and CDR2 are SGHAT and FQNNGV. CDR3 size: 15 residues. Germline trimming cut 1 base from V and 2 bases from J; bases unmatched to any gene: 4. The CDR3 coding sequence is TGTGCCAGCAGCTTAGCCAGAGCGGGGCAAGAGACCCAGTACTTC. This translates into CASSLARAGQETQYF.

The rearrangement uses TRBV2 and TRBJ2-7; D possibly corresponds to TRBD2 (7 bases). V was shortened by 10 bases and J by 7 bases, with 17 bases between the two germline ends. CDR1 is SNHLY and CDR2 is FYNNEI in the germline V gene. This CDR3 is 12 amino acids long. In nucleotides, the CDR3 is TGTGCCACCTGGGGGGGCTCGCGGGAGCAGTACTTC. Amino acids: CATWGGSREQYF.

The rearrangement links TRBV27 to TRBJ2-2, with TRBD1 identical over 11 bases. The V segment lost 6 bases and the J segment 4 bases; nucleotides outside the gene matches: 10. The CDR3 contains 17 residues. Germline CDR1 MNHEY, CDR2 SMNVEV (reference sequence). In nucleotides, the CDR3 is TGTGCCAGCAGCGGGACAGGGGGGCGGGGCAGCACCGGGGAGCTGTTTTTT. Translated, it gives CASSGTGGRGSTGELFF.

The chain is built from TRBV6-4 and TRBJ2-6; maybe TRBD2 (6 bases). Per germline, CDR1 MRHNA and CDR2 SNTAGT. Trimming cost V 3 bases and J 4 bases, with 13 bases left between them. The CDR3 contains 16 residues. The CDR3 is CASSEGGSGGANVLTF. CDR3 bases: TGTGCCAGCAGTGAAGGAGGGTCGGGCGGGGCCAACGTCCTGACTTTC.

The genes are TRBV4-2 and TRBJ1-5; a possible D gene is TRBD1 (5 bases). The CDR3 extends over 15 amino acids. Trimming stripped 5 bases from V and 7 bases from J, with 18 bases between. Germline V lookup: CDR1 LGHNA, CDR2 YNFKEQ. CDR3 loop: CASSVNWGVDQPQHF. The CDR3 coding sequence is TGTGCCAGCAGCGTTAACTGGGGGGTCGACCAGCCCCAGCATTTT.